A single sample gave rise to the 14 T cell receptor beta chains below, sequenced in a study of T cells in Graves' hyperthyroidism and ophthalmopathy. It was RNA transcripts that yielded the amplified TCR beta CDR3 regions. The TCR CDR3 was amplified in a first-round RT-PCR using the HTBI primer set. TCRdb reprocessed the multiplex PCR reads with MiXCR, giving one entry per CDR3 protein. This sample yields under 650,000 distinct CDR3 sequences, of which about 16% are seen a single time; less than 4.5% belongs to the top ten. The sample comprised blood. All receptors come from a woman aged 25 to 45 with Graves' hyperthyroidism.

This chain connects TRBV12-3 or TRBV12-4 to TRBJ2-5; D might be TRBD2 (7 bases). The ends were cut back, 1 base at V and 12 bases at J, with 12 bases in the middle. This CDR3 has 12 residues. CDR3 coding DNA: TGTGCCAGCAGTTTAGGGGGGGGGGCGGAGTACTTC. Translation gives CASSLGGGAEYF.

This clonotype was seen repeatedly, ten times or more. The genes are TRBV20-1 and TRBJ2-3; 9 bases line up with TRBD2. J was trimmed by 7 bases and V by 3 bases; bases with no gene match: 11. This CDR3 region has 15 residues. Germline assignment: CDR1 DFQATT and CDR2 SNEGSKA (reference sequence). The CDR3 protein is CSASLGSGSVNTQYF. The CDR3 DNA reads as TGCAGTGCTAGCCTCGGTAGCGGGAGTGTTAATACGCAGTATTTT.

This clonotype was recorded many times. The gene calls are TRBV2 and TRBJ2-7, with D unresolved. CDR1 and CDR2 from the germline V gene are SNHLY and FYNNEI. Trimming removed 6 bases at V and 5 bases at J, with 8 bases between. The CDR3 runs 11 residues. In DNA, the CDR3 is TGTGCCAGCAGGCAGGAGCACGAGCAGTACTTC. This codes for CASRQEHEQYF.

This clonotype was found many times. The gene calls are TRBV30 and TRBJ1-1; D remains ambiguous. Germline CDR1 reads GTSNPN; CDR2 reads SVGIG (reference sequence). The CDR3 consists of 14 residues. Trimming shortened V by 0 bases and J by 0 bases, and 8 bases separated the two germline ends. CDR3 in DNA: TGTGCCTGGAGTGTAGAGGCTCTGAACACTGAAGCTTTCTTT. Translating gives CAWSVEALNTEAFF.

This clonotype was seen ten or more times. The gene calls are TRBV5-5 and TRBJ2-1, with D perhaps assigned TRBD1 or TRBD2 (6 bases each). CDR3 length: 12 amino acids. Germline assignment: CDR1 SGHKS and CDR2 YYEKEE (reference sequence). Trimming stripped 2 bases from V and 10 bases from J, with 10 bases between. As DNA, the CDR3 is TGTGCCAGCAGCTTAGGGGGGACCGAGCAGTTCTTC. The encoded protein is CASSLGGTEQFF.

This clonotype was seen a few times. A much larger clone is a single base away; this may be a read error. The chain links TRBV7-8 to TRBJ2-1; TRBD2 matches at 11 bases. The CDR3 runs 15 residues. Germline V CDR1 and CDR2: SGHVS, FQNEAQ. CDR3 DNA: TGTGCCAGCAGCTTCGGGACTAGCGGATACAGTGAGCAGTTCTTC. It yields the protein CASSFGTSGYSEQFF.

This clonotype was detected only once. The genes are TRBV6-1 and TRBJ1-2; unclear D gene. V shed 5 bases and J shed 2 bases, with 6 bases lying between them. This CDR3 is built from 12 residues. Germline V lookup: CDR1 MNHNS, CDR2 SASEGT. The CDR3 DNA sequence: TGTGCCAGCAGTATACCCAACTATGGCTACACCTTC. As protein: CASSIPNYGYTF.

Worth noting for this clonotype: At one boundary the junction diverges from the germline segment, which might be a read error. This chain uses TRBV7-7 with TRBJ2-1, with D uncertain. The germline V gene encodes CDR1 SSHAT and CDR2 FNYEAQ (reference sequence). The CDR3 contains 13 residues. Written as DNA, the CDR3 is TGTGCTAGCAGCTTCTCCTCGGCCAATGAGCAGTTCTTC. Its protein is CASSFSSANEQFF.

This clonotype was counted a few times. The CDR3 region has the DNA TGTGCCAGCAGACCGACAGGGTGGAATTCACCCCTCCACTTT. Translation gives CASRPTGWNSPLHF. V is TRBV27 and J is TRBJ1-6, with 7 positions matching TRBD1. Looked up from germline, CDR1 is MNHEY and CDR2 is SMNVEV (reference sequence). The CDR3 covers 14 residues. V trimming: 6 bases; J trimming: 7 bases; junction bases outside the gene matches: 6.

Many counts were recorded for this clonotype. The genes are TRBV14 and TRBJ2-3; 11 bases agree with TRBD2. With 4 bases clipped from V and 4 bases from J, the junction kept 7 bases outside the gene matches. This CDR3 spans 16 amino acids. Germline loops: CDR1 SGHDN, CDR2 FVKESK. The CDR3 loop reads CASSLSGRAVADTQYF. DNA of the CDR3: TGTGCCAGCAGCCTTAGCGGGAGGGCCGTCGCAGATACGCAGTATTTT.

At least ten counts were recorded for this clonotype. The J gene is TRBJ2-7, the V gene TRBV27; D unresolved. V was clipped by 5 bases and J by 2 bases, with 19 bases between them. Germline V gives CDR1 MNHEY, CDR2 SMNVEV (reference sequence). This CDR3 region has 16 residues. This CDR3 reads CASSHRVWGTTYEQYF. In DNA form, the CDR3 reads TGTGCCAGCAGTCACCGCGTGTGGGGAACCACCTACGAGCAGTACTTC.

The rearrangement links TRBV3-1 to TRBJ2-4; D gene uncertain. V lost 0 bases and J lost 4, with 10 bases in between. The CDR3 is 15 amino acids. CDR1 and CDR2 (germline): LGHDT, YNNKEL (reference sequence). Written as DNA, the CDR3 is TGTGCCAGCAGCCAAGACGGGCTTTTAAAAAACATTCAGTACTTC. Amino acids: CASSQDGLLKNIQYF.

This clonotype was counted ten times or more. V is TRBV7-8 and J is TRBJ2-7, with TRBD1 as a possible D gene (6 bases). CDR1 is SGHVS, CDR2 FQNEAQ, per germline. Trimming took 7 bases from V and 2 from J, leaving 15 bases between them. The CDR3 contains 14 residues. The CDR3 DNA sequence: TGTGCCAGCAACGAATTGGGGGCAGCCTACGAGCAGTACTTC. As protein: CASNELGAAYEQYF.

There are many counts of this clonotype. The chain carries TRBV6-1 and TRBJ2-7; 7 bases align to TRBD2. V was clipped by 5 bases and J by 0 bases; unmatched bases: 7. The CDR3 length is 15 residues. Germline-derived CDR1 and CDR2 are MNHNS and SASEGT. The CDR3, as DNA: TGTGCCAGCAGTCCAAGCGGGGTAAGCTCCTACGAGCAGTACTTC. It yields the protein CASSPSGVSSYEQYF.